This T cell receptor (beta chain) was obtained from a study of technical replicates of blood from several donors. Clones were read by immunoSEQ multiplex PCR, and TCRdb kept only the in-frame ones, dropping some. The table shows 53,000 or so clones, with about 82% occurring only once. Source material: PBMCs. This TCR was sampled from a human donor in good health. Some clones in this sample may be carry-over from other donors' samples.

The CDR3 DNA is TGTGCCACCAGCAGAGATCCCTTGGGTAGTGGGACACGGAACACTGAAGCTTTCTTT. Translating it yields CATSRDPLGSGTRNTEAFF. The chain is built from TRBV15 and TRBJ1-1; a weak D match, TRBD1 (6 bases). V gave up 0 bases and J gave up 1 base, with 21 bases separating them. This CDR3 contains 19 residues. Germline V gene sequence: CDR1 LNHNV, CDR2 YYDKDF (reference sequence).